This T cell receptor beta chain stems from a study of T cell repertoires in cytomegalovirus infection. Study background: Public TCR beta signatures were indicative of both CMV infection and a matching HLA type.

MiXCR, applied by TCRdb to the reads, yields one record per CDR3 protein. The sample consists of roughly 200,000 distinct CDR3 sequences, about 40% of them appearing once. This clonotype was found a few times. The antigen is not known. The TCR comes from a human donor in good health (CMV status not recorded). Some clones in this sample may be carry-over from other donors' samples. Sequencing was performed on CD8+ T cells from cultured PBMCs, taken from culture after CMV antigen stimulation.

The DNA for the CDR3 is TGCAGTGCTAGAGGAGTGGCAGGGGTCTACAATGAGCAGTTCTTC. Translation gives CSARGVAGVYNEQFF. The V gene is TRBV20-1, the J gene TRBJ2-1; TRBD1 is a possible D gene (6 bases). V lost 1 base, J lost 3 bases, and 13 bases lay in between. Germline CDR1 is DFQATT and CDR2 is SNEGSKA (reference sequence). The CDR3 runs to 15 residues.